The present T cell receptor beta chain was sequenced within a study of blood T cell repertoires in COVID-19 (dated by TCRdb to about 2020). The study in broad terms: Collaborator samples came from the United States, Italy and Spain and covered acute and convalescent phases of COVID-19. The material from the prospective study consisted of cDNA or gDNA derived from T cells, B-cell-depleted T cells, or PBMCs. Deeply sampled blood TCRbeta repertoires from subjects exposed to, actively infected with, or recovered from COVID-19 were included in the dataset. The repertoires were made available in a free public database intended to serve as a resource for research on the immune response to SARS-CoV-2. The samples were drawn from two sources: the first 160 participants of the ongoing ImmuneRACE study, and 1,000 to 1,500 subjects contributed by 6 global collaborators. Sample metadata almost always included a de-identified subject ID, COVID-19 status, age in years and sex. HLA class I and class II types, where available, came from metadata supplied by the sample provider rather than from assay-based typing. General study outcomes and caveats: The quantity of clinical and demographic metadata differed by source and by participant and was supplied without curation.

Concerning this clone: There is no known antigen for this receptor. There are no base qualities to consult, and no much larger clone falls within one base.

The immunoSEQ Assay, a bias-controlled multiplex PCR, was used to amplify TCRbeta CDR3 regions from genomic DNA. The study's own analysis went as follows. The number of nucleated cells in each sample was estimated by amplification of reference gene primers within the assay. Sequence reads were collapsed and filtered to measure the absolute abundance of every unique TCRbeta CDR3 rearrangement. Productive Simpson clonality was computed per sample as the square root of Simpson's diversity index over productive rearrangements. TCRdb's version of the immuneACCESS table is confined to in-frame rearrangements and falls short of the full clone set. An unresolved V gene accounts for under half of the shortfall where checked; the remainder is of unknown origin. That table gives V, J and clone size, and the DNA gave D and trimming. This sample has some 150,000 clones in its table, and approximately 81% of those were observed once. About 2.5% of the sample comes from the top ten.

Each collaborating institution followed its own protocols to collect whole blood in K2EDTA tubes. For TCRbeta analysis, collaborators shipped samples as frozen whole blood, isolated PBMCs, or DNA extracted from either of those sample types. From the cysteine through the phenylalanine, the CDR3 covers 14 amino acids. Left in the record is the CDR3 DNA by itself, 42 bases read in frame from the first base. The germline V end is reduced by 9 bases and the J end by 5 bases; junction bases left unmatched: 9. The germline V gene (reference sequence) specifies LGHDT as CDR1 and YNNKEL as CDR2. The chain is made from TRBV3-1 (or the pseudogene TRBV3-2) and TRBJ2-5, with 10 bases matching TRBD2. Sequences were obtained from peripheral blood. The clonotype originates from a human donor with acute or convalescent COVID-19. The donor label of this sample is uncertain. The CDR3 protein is CASSAAGGRETQYF. The DNA reads TGTGCCAGTTCGGCAGCGGGGGGGCGGGAGACCCAGTACTTC.